A selection of T cell receptor beta chains follows, all from one sample in a study of glioma-infiltrating T cells. Each CDR3 protein gets one entry after TCRdb re-called the multiplex PCR reads with MiXCR. The repertoire holds under 150,000 distinct CDR3 sequences, roughly two fifths seen once, with about a fifth in the top ten. Material: glioma tissue, nonneoplastic brain tissue, or PBMCs (not recorded which). The receptors stem from a human donor with low-grade glioma or glioblastoma, undergoing nonglioma brain surgery, or in good health (not recorded which). CDR3s include the opening cysteine and the closing phenylalanine or tryptophan. A D gene is named only where the DNA matches it firmly. Only some rows state a clone size, as once, few, many or a class for expanded clones.

D	V	J	size	DNA	CDR3
TRBD2	TRBV28	TRBJ2-7	few	TGTGCCAGCAGTTTGGGTCCAGGACTAGACTACGAGCAGTACTTC	CASSLGPGLDYEQYF
NA	TRBV19	TRBJ1-5	NA	TGTGCCAGTGGAGACAGATATAGCAATCAGCCCCAGCATTTT	CASGDRYSNQPQHF
TRBD1	TRBV6-5	TRBJ1-6	NA	TGTGCCAGCATCTCCGGGACAGCTAGATCACCCCTCCACTTT	CASISGTARSPLHF
TRBD1	TRBV12-3/TRBV12-4	TRBJ1-5	few	TGTGCCAGCAGTTTGGCAGACAGGGTTAGGCAGCCCCAGCATTTT	CASSLADRVRQPQHF
TRBD1	TRBV20-1	TRBJ1-5	NA	TGCAGTGCTGTGGACAGGGGATTATATGAGGCGGGCAATCAGCCCCAGCATTTT	CSAVDRGLYEAGNQPQHF
NA	TRBV28	TRBJ1-1	NA	TGTGCCAGCAGTTTAAGCCCGGGCGTGGGGATGAACATTGAAGATTTCTTT	CASSLSPGVGMNIEDFF
NA	TRBV10-3	TRBJ1-6	NA	TGTGCCATCAGGGAGACAGAAAATAATTCACCCCTCCACTTT	CAIRETENNSPLHF
NA	TRBV20-1	TRBJ2-7	NA	TGCAGTGCTAGAGATCAGCAAGCGGTGAGCTACGAGCAGTACTTC	CSARDQQAVSYEQYF
NA	TRBV6-4	TRBJ2-1	NA	TGTGCCAGGAGCGAAACAGTCGACTACAATGAGCAGTTCTTC	CARSETVDYNEQFF
NA	TRBV6-6	TRBJ1-1	NA	TGTGCCAGCAGTTCCTTAAGCCGCCGGGACGGTGAAGCTTTCTTT	CASSSLSRRDGEAFF
TRBD2	TRBV28	TRBJ2-7	NA	TGTGCCAGCAGTTTCCTTACCCCGACTAGCGGGAGTGGGACCTACGAGCAGTACTTC	CASSFLTPTSGSGTYEQYF
NA	TRBV4-1	TRBJ2-1	NA	TGCGCCAGCAGCCAAACCACGGGGGTTGGCAAGAGGGATGAGCAGTTCTTC	CASSQTTGVGKRDEQFF
TRBD1	TRBV20-1	TRBJ1-1	few	TGCAGTGCTAAAGGGGACAGAGTGGCTGAAGCTTTCTTT	CSAKGDRVAEAFF
NA	TRBV4-3	TRBJ2-3	few	TGCGCCAGCAGCCAAGGTCCGGGAACAGATACGCAGTATTTT	CASSQGPGTDTQYF
NA	TRBV7-2	TRBJ2-7	once	TGTGCCAGCAGCTTAGCACCGGACTCTGGCTACGAGCAGTACTTC	CASSLAPDSGYEQYF
NA	TRBV20-1	TRBJ1-3	few	TGCAGTGCCCAGGACAAAAACACCATATATTTT	CSAQDKNTIYF
NA	TRBV11-2	TRBJ1-1	NA	TGTGCCAGCAGCCTAGAGGCAGGCCTGAACACTGAAGCTTTCTTT	CASSLEAGLNTEAFF
NA	TRBV27	TRBJ2-7	few	TGTGCCAGCAGTTTATCAGCCGGCGGGGCGTCCTACGAGCAGTACTTC	CASSLSAGGASYEQYF
TRBD1	TRBV6-6	TRBJ1-1	NA	TGTGCCAGCAGTTGGGGGACAGGAGACGTCGAGGGCACTGAAGCTTTCTTT	CASSWGTGDVEGTEAFF
NA	TRBV27	TRBJ2-7	NA	TGTGCCAGCAGTTCCCCCGGCGCCTCCTACGAGCAGTACTTC	CASSSPGASYEQYF
NA	TRBV3-1	TRBJ2-2	NA	TGTGCCAGCAGCCAATGGGAGGTGACCACCGGGGAGCTGTTTTTT	CASSQWEVTTGELFF
TRBD1	TRBV20-1	TRBJ1-2	many	TGCAGTGCTAACGGACAGGCCCTGAACTATGGCTACACCTTC	CSANGQALNYGYTF
NA	TRBV7-2	TRBJ2-5	NA	TGTGCCAGCAGCTTACGTCCGCCCCGAACCCTCCAAGAGACCCAGTACTTC	CASSLRPPRTLQETQYF
NA	TRBV20-1	TRBJ2-5	few	TGCAGTGCTAGGGTACTCCGACAAGAGACCCAGTACTTC	CSARVLRQETQYF
NA	TRBV10-1	TRBJ1-2	once	TGCGCCAGCAGCTTCTCTGGGGAACGTGATGGCTACACCTTC	CASSFSGERDGYTF